The clone carrying this T cell receptor (beta chain) occurred many times. Its antigen is unidentified. One entry per CDR3 protein, called by TCRdb with MiXCR from the 5' RACE reads. The sample carries around 21,000 distinct CDR3 sequences, about 31% recorded once. Points from the study as a whole: The larger cohort examined one V-J beta rearrangement, not whole repertoires. Greatest tumor Treg TCR overlap was with tumor naive CD4+ cells. The TCR gene usage of tumor memory CD4+ T cells clustered together with blood and lymph node memory CD4+ cells and with lymph node naive CD4+ cells.

The ends lost 4 bases at V and 5 bases at J; junction bases unmatched: 5. The CDR3 length is 14 residues. Germline-derived CDR1 and CDR2 are MNHEY and SVGAGI. Naive CD4+ cells had CD25+ Tregs removed. The clonotype originates from a female donor with breast cancer. Sequenced input: tumor-infiltrating naive CD4+ T cells sorted from the breast tumor. The subset was: naive CD4+ T cells, CD4+CD45RA+CD25-. The chain couples TRBV6-5 to TRBJ2-3; 8 bases line up with TRBD2. DNA for the CDR3: TGTGCCAGCAGTTTAGCGGGGTTCGGAGATACGCAGTATTTT. It is translated as CASSLAGFGDTQYF.